A single sample gave rise to the 28 T cell receptor beta chains below, sequenced in a study of blood T cell repertoires in COVID-19. Only in-frame clones appear in the TCRdb table, and some are missing; sequencing was by immunoSEQ multiplex PCR. In the table there are roughly 300,000 clones, around 86% of which are singletons. The sample consisted of peripheral blood. Source of these receptors: a woman aged 40 to 50 who had recovered from COVID-19.

The genes are TRBV9 and TRBJ2-7, with a tentative D call TRBD1 (7 bases). The germline V gene has CDR1 SGDLS and CDR2 YYNGEE. The CDR3 spans 15 residues. V lost 7 bases to trimming and J lost 3 bases, with 20 bases between them. CDR3 amino acids: CASAEGTGALYEQYF. Here the CDR3 DNA reads TGTGCCAGCGCGGAGGGAACAGGGGCCCTCTACGAGCAGTACTTC. The entire variable domain, with the rest obtained from reference TRBV9 and TRBJ2-7, is as follows: DSGVTQTPKHLITATGQRVTLRCSPRSGDLSVYWYQQSLDQGLQFLIQYYNGEERAKGNILERFSAQQFPDLHSELNLSSLELGDSALYFCASAEGTGALYEQYFGPGTRLTVT.

Here the CDR3 DNA reads TGTGCCAGCTCACCACCCTCTATCACTGAAGCTTTCTTT. This sequence encodes CASSPPSITEAFF. V usage is TRBV18 and J usage is TRBJ1-1; D remains unclear. Germline V lookup: CDR1 KGHSH, CDR2 LQKENI. The V end lost 0 bases, the J end lost 4 bases, and 6 bases lay between the germline ends. CDR3 length equals 13 residues.

This chain connects TRBV5-4 to TRBJ1-6; 7 bases match TRBD1. J was trimmed by 8 bases and V by 2 bases; bases with no gene match: 10. CDR1 is SGHNT, CDR2 YYREEE, per germline (reference sequence). The CDR3 sequence is 16 residues long. The CDR3 region has the DNA TGTGCCAGCAGCTTCCTCGACAGGGACTTAGATTCACCCCTCCACTTT. Residues: CASSFLDRDLDSPLHF.

This clone was detected a few times. This chain connects TRBV24-1 to TRBJ2-1, with 11 nucleotides matching TRBD1. CDR3 length: 16 residues. V was pared by 4 bases and J by 3 bases, with 4 bases of the junction left unmatched. The germline CDR1 and CDR2 sequences are KGHDR and SFDVKD. The CDR3 protein is CATSDPGQGDYNEQFF. As DNA, the CDR3 is TGTGCCACCAGTGACCCGGGACAGGGGGACTACAATGAGCAGTTCTTC.

The CDR3 here is CASGPPQGGNYGYTF. CDR3 sequence (DNA): TGTGCTAGTGGGCCCCCACAGGGGGGTAACTATGGCTACACCTTC. This chain connects TRBV12-5 to TRBJ1-2, with 8 nucleotides matching TRBD1. The CDR3 extends over 15 amino acids. Germline trimming cut 6 bases from V and 1 base from J; bases unmatched to any gene: 7. Per germline, CDR1 LGHNT and CDR2 FRNRAP.

This clone was recorded a few times. The chain links TRBV5-4 to TRBJ1-6; D possibly corresponds to TRBD1 (5 bases). This CDR3 is 15 amino acids long. Germline values: CDR1 SGHNT, CDR2 YYREEE (reference sequence). The V gene lost 2 bases and the J gene lost 8 bases, with 14 bases spanning the gap. The CDR3 DNA sequence: TGTGCCAGCAGCTTAGCAGGGCTTAGTGATTCACCCCTCCACTTT. It codes for CASSLAGLSDSPLHF.

The rearrangement links TRBV27 to TRBJ1-1; D perhaps matches TRBD1 (5 bases). Trimming removed 2 bases from V and 4 bases from J, with 14 bases in between. There are 15 residues in the CDR3. Germline V lookup: CDR1 MNHEY, CDR2 SMNVEV (reference sequence). In DNA, the CDR3 is TGTGCCAGCAGTTTACAAGCAGGGCCGGGCACTGAAGCTTTCTTT. It yields the protein CASSLQAGPGTEAFF.

The chain recombines TRBV3-1 (or the pseudogene TRBV3-2) with TRBJ2-3; 13 bases line up with TRBD2. V lost 4 bases, J lost 5 bases, and 6 bases stayed unmatched. The CDR3 contains 16 residues. Germline CDR1 and CDR2: LGHDT and YNNKEL (reference sequence). CDR3 bases: TGTGCCAGCAGCCCGAGACTAGCGGGGGGAATAGATACGCAGTATTTT. Translation: CASSPRLAGGIDTQYF.

The rearrangement links TRBV30 to TRBJ2-5; 9 nucleotides agree with TRBD2. V gave up 0 bases and J gave up 9 bases; unmatched junction bases: 5. The CDR3 is made up of 13 amino acids. CDR1 and CDR2 (germline): GTSNPN, SVGIG (reference sequence). CDR3 in DNA: TGTGCCTGGAGTGTGCTAGCGGGGTTGGCCCAGTACTTC. Amino acid sequence: CAWSVLAGLAQYF. The complete variable domain, with remaining parts taken from reference TRBV30 and TRBJ2-5, reads SQTIHQWPATLVQPVGSPLSLECTVEGTSNPNLYWYRQAAGRGLQLLFYSVGIGQISSEVPQNLSASRPQDRQFILSSKKLLLSDSGFYLCAWSVLAGLAQYFGPGTRLLVL.

The V and J genes are TRBV9 and TRBJ2-7; TRBD2 matches at 7 bases. The CDR3 sequence is 15 residues long. With V trimmed by 0 bases and J by 3 bases, 6 bases remained unmatched. Germline V gene sequence: CDR1 SGDLS, CDR2 YYNGEE. DNA for the CDR3: TGTGCCAGCAGCGTAGGGGCAGGGAGGGGCTACGAGCAGTACTTC. Protein sequence: CASSVGAGRGYEQYF.

The chain joins TRBV7-2 to TRBJ2-3; D is unresolved. This CDR3 contains 16 residues. CDR1 is SGHTA, CDR2 FQGNSA, per germline. V was shortened by 0 bases and J by 2 bases, with 12 bases between the two germline ends. The CDR3 DNA reads as TGTGCCAGCAGCTTAGCAAGCGTCCGTTACACAGATACGCAGTATTTT. Amino acids: CASSLASVRYTDTQYF.

The chain employs TRBV6-2 or TRBV6-3 and TRBJ1-6, with D maybe TRBD1 (5 bases). From germline, CDR1 is MNHEY and CDR2 SVGEGT. CDR3 size: 14 residues. V was shortened by 2 bases and J by 10 bases, with 12 bases between the two germline ends. In DNA, the CDR3 is TGTGCCAGCAGTTACAGTTCCGGGGGATCACCCCTCCACTTT. Amino acid sequence: CASSYSSGGSPLHF.

The V gene is TRBV7-2, the J gene TRBJ1-2; D possibly corresponds to TRBD1 (6 bases). The V gene's germline CDR1 is SGHTA and CDR2 FQGNSA. This CDR3 has 15 amino acids. Trimming shortened V by 0 bases and J by 2 bases, and 10 bases separated the two germline ends. CDR3 in amino acids: CASSLALGANYGYTF. CDR3 nucleotide sequence: TGTGCCAGCAGCTTAGCGTTGGGGGCCAACTATGGCTACACCTTC.

V and J are TRBV30 and TRBJ1-2, with TRBD1 matching over 7 bases. With 0 bases clipped from V and 6 bases from J, the junction kept 10 bases outside the gene matches. The germline V gene encodes CDR1 GTSNPN and CDR2 SVGIG (reference sequence). This CDR3 is built from 15 residues. CDR3 nucleotide sequence: TGTGCCTGGAGTGTAATTCGAGGGGGCCTAGATGGCTACACCTTC. It specifies CAWSVIRGGLDGYTF.

This clone appeared a single time. CDR3 protein: CASRKDTRISNQPQHF. DNA of the CDR3: TGTGCCAGCAGGAAGGACACGAGGATTAGCAATCAGCCCCAGCATTTT. This chain connects TRBV2 to TRBJ1-5; weak D call: TRBD1 (5 bases). V was clipped by 6 bases and J by 0 bases, with 15 bases between them. Per germline, CDR1 SNHLY and CDR2 FYNNEI. This CDR3 region has 16 residues.

V gene TRBV3-1 (or the pseudogene TRBV3-2) combines with J gene TRBJ1-5; no definite D call. The V and J ends lost 8 bases and 11 bases respectively, with 19 bases between them. Germline V gives CDR1 LGHDT, CDR2 YNNKEL (reference sequence). This CDR3 has 13 residues. The CDR3 sequence: CASALEARRSQHF. The CDR3 DNA reads TGTGCCAGCGCCCTAGAGGCCCGAAGGTCCCAGCATTTT.

The V gene is TRBV25-1, the J gene TRBJ2-7; 10 bases are a match to TRBD2. V trimming: 4 bases; J trimming: 2 bases; junction bases outside the gene matches: 2. CDR1 and CDR2 from the germline V gene are MGHDK and SYGVNS. There are 14 residues in the CDR3. The chain's CDR3 is CASSGTSGPYEQYF. The CDR3, as DNA: TGTGCCAGCAGTGGGACTAGCGGCCCCTACGAGCAGTACTTC.

CDR3 sequence (DNA): TGTGCCAGCAGCCCGGGACAGGGGGGATGGTATGGCTACACCTTC. Residues: CASSPGQGGWYGYTF. V usage is TRBV7-9 and J usage is TRBJ1-2; 11 nucleotides line up with TRBD1. This CDR3 is 15 amino acids long. Losses at the gene ends were 5 bases for V and 5 bases for J; bases not matched to a gene: 7. The V gene's germline CDR1 is SEHNR and CDR2 FQNEAQ (reference sequence).

The chain employs TRBV29-1 and TRBJ2-7, with TRBD1 matching over 12 bases. Losses at the gene ends were 3 bases for V and 3 bases for J; bases not matched to a gene: 6. CDR1 is SQVTM and CDR2 is ANQGSEA in the germline V gene. The CDR3 covers 15 residues. In DNA form, the CDR3 reads TGCAGCGTTGATCAGAGGGACAGGGGGCGCTACGAGCAGTACTTC. It encodes CSVDQRDRGRYEQYF.

This chain joins TRBV7-9 and TRBJ1-2, with D unclear. The CDR3 is 15 residues long. The germline CDR1 and CDR2 sequences are SEHNR and FQNEAQ (reference sequence). V was cut by 0 bases and J by 0 bases, with 8 bases left in between. In DNA form, the CDR3 reads TGTGCCAGCAGCTTAGCTCTACGAGCTAACTATGGCTACACCTTC. Translated: CASSLALRANYGYTF.

This sequence joins TRBV5-1 and TRBJ2-5; unclear D gene. This CDR3 is built from 13 residues. Germline CDR1 and CDR2: SGHRS and YFSETQ. Trimming shortened V by 0 bases and J by 1 base, and 4 bases separated the two germline ends. The CDR3 protein is CASSLALQETQYF. The CDR3 DNA reads TGCGCCAGCAGCTTGGCCCTCCAAGAGACCCAGTACTTC.

V and J are TRBV18 and TRBJ2-4; no firm D call. Germline V gene lookup returns CDR1 KGHSH and CDR2 LQKENI. V lost 4 bases and J 11 bases, leaving 9 bases between the germline ends. This CDR3 is built from 11 residues. The CDR3 bases are TGTGCCAGCTCACAAGACATCTTTCAGTACTTC. It specifies CASSQDIFQYF.

The chain recombines TRBV7-2 with TRBJ1-1; D remains ambiguous. This CDR3 is 13 amino acids long. The germline gives CDR1 SGHTA, CDR2 FQGNSA. V was cut by 10 bases and J by 1 base, with 13 bases left in between. CDR3 protein: CANRVARNTEAFF. The DNA for the CDR3 is TGTGCCAACCGGGTGGCGAGGAACACTGAAGCTTTCTTT.

There are a few counts of this clone. The V call is TRBV3-1 (or the pseudogene TRBV3-2), the J call TRBJ2-7, with a weak D call TRBD2 (5 bases). This CDR3 contains 14 residues. The germline V gene encodes CDR1 LGHDT and CDR2 YNNKEL (reference sequence). The ends were cut back, 0 bases at V and 6 bases at J, with 12 bases in the middle. The CDR3: CASSQEGIGVEQYF. The CDR3 DNA sequence: TGTGCCAGCAGCCAAGAGGGTATCGGGGTCGAGCAGTACTTC.

The rearrangement uses TRBV6-5 and TRBJ2-3; 8 bases are a match to TRBD2. Trimming cost V 1 base and J 5 bases; bases outside gene matches: 5. In germline, CDR1 is MNHEY, CDR2 SVGAGI. The CDR3 is made up of 15 amino acids. The CDR3 DNA is TGTGCCAGCAGTTACTTAGCGGGGAGGGGAGATACGCAGTATTTT. This gives the protein CASSYLAGRGDTQYF.

This clone was recorded a few times. The chain carries TRBV12-3 or TRBV12-4 and TRBJ1-2; TRBD1 matches 7 bases. The CDR3 runs 13 residues. After removal of 3 bases from V and 5 bases from J, the junction contained 3 bases not matched to a gene. DNA of the CDR3: TGTGCCAGCAGTTTCCTACAGGGGTATGGCTACACCTTC. It translates to CASSFLQGYGYTF.

This clone was seen a single time. The same CDR3 is also encoded by other DNA sequences in this sample. This sequence joins TRBV19 and TRBJ2-7; 10 nucleotides agree with TRBD1. The CDR3 runs to 15 residues. With V trimmed by 3 bases and J by 1 base, 3 bases remained unmatched. The germline V gene encodes CDR1 LNHDA and CDR2 SQIVND (reference sequence). The CDR3 protein is CASSIRTGGSYEQYF. CDR3 nucleotides: TGTGCCAGTAGTATCCGGACAGGGGGTTCCTACGAGCAGTACTTC.

CDR3 bases: TGTGCCAGCAGCCCCCGGGACAGGGAAAATCAGCCCCAGCATTTT. Encoded protein: CASSPRDRENQPQHF. The chain links TRBV7-2 to TRBJ1-5; 9 nucleotides agree with TRBD1. The CDR3 loop spans 15 amino acids. Trimming removed 5 bases from V and 4 bases from J; junction bases left unmatched: 6. Germline-derived CDR1 and CDR2 are SGHTA and FQGNSA.